This entry lists 27 T cell receptor beta chains sequenced from one sample in a study of T cells in localized non-small cell lung cancer. Measured with immunoSEQ multiplex PCR; TCRdb has only the in-frame clones, and not every one. The table includes tens of thousands of clones, 88% detected once. Source: peripheral blood, taken before any cancer treatment. The receptors originated from a female donor over 55 with stage III squamous cell lung carcinoma.

The rearrangement joins TRBV28 to TRBJ2-5, with no clear D. V shed 3 bases and J shed 1 base, with 9 bases lying between them. The CDR3 spans 14 residues. Germline V gives CDR1 MDHEN, CDR2 SYDVKM. CDR3 sequence (DNA): TGTGCCAGCAGTTTGACCCGCACCCAAGAGACCCAGTACTTC. This sequence encodes CASSLTRTQETQYF. Supplemented by reference TRBV28 and TRBJ2-5, the full variable domain reads DVKVTQSSRYLVKRTGEKVFLECVQDMDHENMFWYRQDPGLGLRLIYFSYDVKMKEKGDIPEGYSVSREKKERFSLILESASTNQTSMYLCASSLTRTQETQYFGPGTRLLVL.

This chain uses TRBV2 with TRBJ1-1; tentative D call: TRBD1 (5 bases). The CDR3 is 13 amino acids. Germline CDR1 is SNHLY and CDR2 is FYNNEI. V was cut by 6 bases and J by 3 bases, with 11 bases left in between. In nucleotides, the CDR3 is TGTGCCAGCAGCCGCAGGGCGGACACTGAAGCTTTCTTT. Its translation is CASSRRADTEAFF.

This chain uses TRBV5-1 with TRBJ2-1; TRBD2 agrees at 7 bases. J lost 6 bases, V lost 5 bases, and 11 bases had no gene match. The CDR3 is 15 amino acids. CDR1 and CDR2 (germline): SGHRS, YFSETQ. CDR3 protein: CASSRSGIEGNEQFF. The CDR3 bases are TGCGCCAGCAGTCGAAGCGGGATCGAAGGCAATGAGCAGTTCTTC.

In regard to this clone: At one of its ends the junction is not consistent with the germline gene, which may arise from a read error. V usage is TRBV7-7 and J usage is TRBJ2-5, with 11 bases fitting TRBD1. Germline loops: CDR1 SSHAT, CDR2 FNYEAQ (reference sequence). CDR3 length equals 16 residues. The CDR3 DNA sequence: TGTGCTAGCAGCCTCAGACGGGACAGGGGGGAAGAGACCCAGTACTTC. Translating it yields CASSLRRDRGEETQYF. The full variable domain, its missing parts supplied by reference TRBV7-7 and TRBJ2-5, is GAGVSQSPRYKVTKRGQDVTLRCDPISSHATLYWYQQALGQGPEFLTYFNYEAQPDKSGLPSDRFSAERPEGSISTLTIQRTEQRDSAMYRCASSLRRDRGEETQYFGPGTRLLVL.

This clone is a singleton in its sample. The chain has TRBV27 and TRBJ2-5, with unresolved D. CDR1 and CDR2 (germline): MNHEY, SMNVEV (reference sequence). V gave up 7 bases and J gave up 2 bases, with 20 bases separating them. This CDR3 has 16 amino acids. CDR3 in DNA: TGTGCCAGCACCCATGAAGACCCAAGAACTCAAGAGACCCAGTACTTC. This encodes CASTHEDPRTQETQYF.

This chain connects TRBV9 to TRBJ1-6, with D hard to call. CDR1 and CDR2 (germline): SGDLS, YYNGEE. V lost 3 bases and J lost 9, with 19 bases in between. The CDR3 spans 16 residues. The CDR3 loop is CASSAPSYPGGSPLHF. The CDR3 bases are TGTGCCAGCAGCGCCCCCTCCTATCCAGGCGGTTCACCCCTCCACTTT.

This chain connects TRBV28 to TRBJ2-5; 11 positions agree with TRBD2. V lost 4 bases, J lost 6 bases, and 7 bases stayed unmatched. Germline lookup yields CDR1 MDHEN and CDR2 SYDVKM. The CDR3 runs to 15 residues. CDR3 residues: CASSSRLAGTKTQYF. CDR3 in DNA: TGTGCCAGCAGTTCACGACTAGCGGGGACGAAGACCCAGTACTTC.

The chain joins TRBV19 to TRBJ1-1; D is ambiguous. V was cut by 3 bases and J by 3 bases, with 8 bases left in between. The germline gives CDR1 LNHDA, CDR2 SQIVND (reference sequence). This CDR3 has 13 residues. The CDR3 coding sequence is TGTGCCAGTAGTATGCCCCCGGACACTGAAGCTTTCTTT. Translated: CASSMPPDTEAFF.

V usage is TRBV14 and J usage is TRBJ1-1; 9 bases are a match to TRBD1. V was pared by 4 bases and J by 5 bases, with 8 bases of the junction left unmatched. This CDR3 comprises 15 residues. Germline V lookup: CDR1 SGHDN, CDR2 FVKESK. CDR3 region: CASSRGDRAGTEAFF. Written as DNA, the CDR3 is TGTGCCAGCAGCCGGGGGGACAGGGCGGGAACTGAAGCTTTCTTT.

The chain links TRBV28 to TRBJ2-7; D is uncertain. Trimming removed 3 bases at V and 6 bases at J, with 9 bases between. This CDR3 has 12 residues. From germline, CDR1 is MDHEN and CDR2 SYDVKM. In DNA form, the CDR3 reads TGTGCCAGCAGTTTGTCGGTTAGCGAGCAGTACTTC. Amino acids: CASSLSVSEQYF.

The chain couples TRBV7-9 to TRBJ2-5; D call uncertain. CDR1 and CDR2 from the germline V gene are SEHNR and FQNEAQ (reference sequence). There are 11 residues in the CDR3. V lost 9 bases to trimming and J lost 4 bases, with 9 bases between them. The CDR3 DNA sequence: TGTGCCAGTCCGGAGCCAGAGACCCAGTACTTC. Protein sequence: CASPEPETQYF.

This clone was counted a single time. J is TRBJ2-1 and V is TRBV28; either TRBD1 or TRBD2 may fit D (6 bases each). Germline-derived CDR1 and CDR2 are MDHEN and SYDVKM. The V end was cut by 6 bases, the J end by 3 bases, with 18 bases between. The CDR3 runs to 16 residues. The CDR3, as DNA: TGTGCCAGCAGGGTACAAGGAGGGGGGATCTACAATGAGCAGTTCTTC. Translated: CASRVQGGGIYNEQFF.

The genes are TRBV28 and TRBJ1-1; the match to TRBD1 covers 8 bases. This CDR3 comprises 16 residues. The V segment lost 2 bases and the J segment 8 bases; nucleotides outside the gene matches: 13. The germline V gene has CDR1 MDHEN and CDR2 SYDVKM. CDR3 coding DNA: TGTGCCAGCAGTTTACAGCGGACTGGTCAGGGGGCGGAAGCTTTCTTT. Translating gives CASSLQRTGQGAEAFF.

The chain is built from TRBV9 and TRBJ1-5; 9 bases line up with TRBD1. Germline-derived CDR1 and CDR2 are SGDLS and YYNGEE. CDR3 size: 16 residues. V lost 0 bases, J lost 7 bases, and 8 bases stayed unmatched. For the CDR3, the DNA is TGTGCCAGCAGCGTAGAACCACAGGGGGCGAACCAGCCCCAGCATTTT. It specifies CASSVEPQGANQPQHF.

The V and J genes are TRBV7-9 and TRBJ2-7, with 7 bases that match TRBD1. Germline CDR1 SEHNR, CDR2 FQNEAQ (reference sequence). The length of the CDR3 is 12 residues. With 5 bases clipped from V and 5 bases from J, the junction kept 3 bases outside the gene matches. The CDR3 nucleotides are TGTGCCAGCAGCCCCACAGGGGACGAGCAGTACTTC. This sequence encodes CASSPTGDEQYF.

The chain employs TRBV28 and TRBJ2-1, with 8 bases that match TRBD1. J gave up 5 bases and V 3 bases, and 9 bases lay outside the gene matches. The CDR3 loop spans 16 amino acids. Germline CDR1 is MDHEN and CDR2 is SYDVKM. As DNA, the CDR3 is TGTGCCAGCAGTTTCGCTCTGTGGACAGGGAACAATGAGCAGTTCTTC. This gives the protein CASSFALWTGNNEQFF.

The J gene is TRBJ2-1, the V gene TRBV15, with 8 bases that match TRBD1. Trimming at V came to 5 bases and at J to 2 bases, leaving 5 bases not matched to a gene. This CDR3 contains 15 residues. Germline V lookup: CDR1 LNHNV, CDR2 YYDKDF (reference sequence). CDR3 residues: CATSDRDRTYNEQFF. The DNA for the CDR3 is TGTGCCACCAGCGACCGGGACAGGACCTACAATGAGCAGTTCTTC.

V and J are TRBV19 and TRBJ2-7; no firm D call. Germline lookup yields CDR1 LNHDA and CDR2 SQIVND (reference sequence). V was cut by 1 base and J by 1 base, with 8 bases left in between. The CDR3 spans 14 residues. The CDR3 reads CASSIGVRSYEQYF. The CDR3 DNA reads as TGTGCCAGTAGTATAGGAGTCCGATCCTACGAGCAGTACTTC.

The chain is built from TRBV10-3 and TRBJ1-5, with TRBD1 identical over 9 bases. Germline CDR1 is ENHRY and CDR2 is SYGVKD. The CDR3 loop spans 16 amino acids. The junction had 8 bases not matched to a gene; V was cut back by 0 bases and J by 8 bases. CDR3 sequence reads: CAISESIQTGGKPQHF. Here the CDR3 DNA reads TGTGCCATCAGTGAGTCCATCCAGACAGGGGGAAAGCCCCAGCATTTT.

The chain is built from TRBV11-2 and TRBJ1-4, with D unclear. Germline lookup yields CDR1 SGHAT and CDR2 FQNNGV. Trimming cost V 5 bases and J 11 bases, with 12 bases left between them. The CDR3 consists of 12 residues. The CDR3 loop is CASSPSVGKLFF. The CDR3, as DNA: TGTGCCAGCAGCCCCTCTGTGGGGAAACTGTTTTTT.

The J gene is TRBJ1-3, the V gene TRBV4-1; D is undetermined. The CDR3 is 16 amino acids. V dropped 1 base and J dropped 0 bases, with 10 bases sitting between them. Per the germline V gene, CDR1 is MGHRA and CDR2 is YSYEKL. The CDR3 DNA reads TGCGCCAGCAGCCAAGTAGGAGGGTTCTCTGGAAACACCATATATTTT. It translates to CASSQVGGFSGNTIYF.

The V gene is TRBV19, the J gene TRBJ2-7; 11 bases map to TRBD1. In germline, CDR1 is LNHDA, CDR2 SQIVND (reference sequence). Trimming took 4 bases from V and 5 from J; bases not matched to a gene: 7. The CDR3 sequence is 15 residues long. The CDR3, as DNA: TGTGCCAGTAGTAAAGCTGGACAGGGGGCTGACGAGCAGTACTTC. It yields the protein CASSKAGQGADEQYF.

This chain uses TRBV2 with TRBJ2-3, with D possibly matching TRBD2 (7 bases). Germline CDR1 and CDR2: SNHLY and FYNNEI. There are 13 residues in the CDR3. The V end lost 9 bases, the J end lost 4 bases, and 14 bases lay between the germline ends. The DNA for the CDR3 is TGTGCCAGGACGGGGGCGGGGGCAGATACGCAGTATTTT. As protein: CARTGAGADTQYF.

The chain links TRBV25-1 to TRBJ2-7; D not resolved. CDR3 length equals 11 residues. V lost 6 bases, J lost 5 bases, and 8 bases lay in between. CDR1 and CDR2 from the germline V gene are MGHDK and SYGVNS. The CDR3 protein is CASRQTNEQYF. The CDR3 nucleotides are TGTGCCAGCAGGCAGACGAACGAGCAGTACTTC.

A few counts support this clone. The chain uses TRBV4-1 and TRBJ2-5; D is ambiguous. This CDR3 contains 13 residues. V lost 4 bases, J lost 4 bases, and 10 bases lay in between. The germline V gene encodes CDR1 MGHRA and CDR2 YSYEKL. The CDR3 DNA reads TGCGCCAGCAGCCCGACCTGGGGAGAGACCCAGTACTTC. As protein: CASSPTWGETQYF.

V is TRBV18 and J is TRBJ1-1; TRBD1 agrees at 10 bases. The trim removed 3 bases at V and 5 bases at J, leaving 6 bases unmatched. The CDR3 spans 15 residues. CDR1 KGHSH and CDR2 LQKENI come from the germline V gene. The CDR3 nucleotides are TGTGCCAGCTCACCCTCGGACAGGGGGAGAACTGAAGCTTTCTTT. It specifies CASSPSDRGRTEAFF.

There are a few counts of this clone. The chain is built from TRBV6-1 and TRBJ2-7, with 11 bases fitting TRBD1. Germline V gene data show CDR1 as MNHNS and CDR2 as SASEGT. V lost 3 bases, J lost 3 bases, and 7 bases stayed unmatched. The CDR3 is made up of 16 amino acids. The CDR3 sequence: CASSDHGQGANYEQYF. The CDR3 region has the DNA TGTGCCAGCAGTGACCACGGACAGGGGGCTAACTACGAGCAGTACTTC.